Below are 2 T cell receptor beta chains sequenced from a single sample in a study of T cells in Graves' hyperthyroidism and ophthalmopathy. Amplification of TCR beta CDR3 regions used RNA as the template. TCR CDR3 regions were first amplified by RT-PCR with HTBI primers. TCRdb analysed the multiplex PCR reads with MiXCR anew, one entry per CDR3 protein. The table records 640,000 or so distinct CDR3 sequences, approximately 15% of them present only once. Sequencing was performed on blood. The receptors stem from a woman in her 40s with Graves' ophthalmopathy.

This chain uses TRBV20-1 with TRBJ2-2; 12 bases line up with TRBD2. Unmatched junction bases numbered 8, after V lost 5 bases and J lost 7 bases. CDR1 is DFQATT, CDR2 SNEGSKA, per germline (reference sequence). This CDR3 region has 15 residues. Here the CDR3 DNA reads TGCAGTGCTGACGGACTAGCGGGATCGGTCGGGGAGCTGTTTTTT. The encoded protein is CSADGLAGSVGELFF.

Many counts were recorded for this clonotype. The V and J genes are TRBV12-3 or TRBV12-4 and TRBJ1-2; TRBD1 aligns across 9 bases. The CDR3 is 15 amino acids. Trimming removed 2 bases from V and 6 bases from J; junction bases left unmatched: 7. For the CDR3, the DNA is TGTGCCAGCAGTTTAAGTACAGGGGGCGCGGATGGCTACACCTTC. This translates into CASSLSTGGADGYTF.